Each of the 12 T cell receptor beta chains below was sequenced from the same sample in a study of regulatory T cells in long-lasting Graves disease. Time point here: newly diagnosed GD, antithyroid drugs for less than 3 months. Generation of the TCR library employed RNA extracted from PBMCs. Building the TCR beta libraries relied on iRepertoire HTBI primers, and CDR3 regions underwent Arm-PCR. TCRdb reprocessed the multiplex PCR reads with MiXCR, giving one entry per CDR3 protein. The sample holds about 540,000 distinct CDR3 sequences, less than 15% seen once. In addition, the sample was reused for a study of T cells in Graves' hyperthyroidism and ophthalmopathy.

This specimen consisted of peripheral blood mononuclear cells (PBMCs), obtained at new diagnosis, from a patient treated with antithyroid drugs. These receptors originate from a man aged 25 to 40 with Graves disease.

At least ten counts were recorded for this clonotype. The chain has TRBV2 and TRBJ2-1, with D possibly TRBD2 on 6 matching bases. Germline values: CDR1 SNHLY, CDR2 FYNNEI. CDR3 length: 14 amino acids. V was cut by 7 bases and J by 5 bases, with 15 bases left in between. The CDR3 is CASIEPLAHNEQFF. In DNA form, the CDR3 reads TGTGCCAGCATCGAACCCCTAGCGCACAATGAGCAGTTCTTC.

This clonotype was observed at least ten times. This rearrangement joins TRBV6-9 to TRBJ2-1; 7 nucleotides agree with TRBD2. There are 14 residues in the CDR3. The V gene's germline CDR1 is MNHGY and CDR2 SVAAGI. The ends lost 3 bases at V and 8 bases at J; junction bases unmatched: 7. DNA for the CDR3: TGTGCCAGCAGTTACCGGGCGGGGAGGGATGAGCAGTTCTTC. Encoded protein: CASSYRAGRDEQFF.

A remark on this clonotype: Given a much more abundant clone one base away, this may be a read error. The rearrangement joins TRBV20-1 to TRBJ2-1, with TRBD2 matching 13 bases. The CDR3 loop spans 14 amino acids. Germline lookup yields CDR1 DFQATT and CDR2 SNEGSKA (reference sequence). The V and J ends lost 5 bases and 8 bases, in that order; junction bases with no gene match: 6. The CDR3 bases are TGCAGTGCTTGGACTAGCGGGGGTATGTATGAGCAGTTCTTC. This encodes CSAWTSGGMYEQFF.

This clonotype has at least ten counts. This chain connects TRBV11-3 to TRBJ2-3; D possibly uses TRBD1 or TRBD2 (5 bases each). The ends were cut back, 3 bases at V and 7 bases at J, with 14 bases in the middle. Germline values: CDR1 SGHNT, CDR2 YENEEA. This CDR3 is 14 amino acids long. Written as DNA, the CDR3 is TGTGCCAGCAGCTTCGGGACGCCGGGGAATACGCAGTATTTT. Translation gives CASSFGTPGNTQYF. Variable domain in full (rest from reference TRBV11-3 and TRBJ2-3): EAGVVQSPRYKIIEKKQPVAFWCNPISGHNTLYWYLQNLGQGPELLIRYENEEAVDDSQLPKDRFSAERLKGVDSTLKIQPAELGDSAVYLCASSFGTPGNTQYFGPGTRLTVL.

There are many counts of this clonotype. The gene calls are TRBV6-2 or TRBV6-3 and TRBJ2-1; perhaps TRBD2 as D (7 bases). The germline V and J ends were trimmed by 6 bases and 6 bases, with 21 bases remaining between them. The CDR3 sequence is 16 residues long. Germline V gives CDR1 MNHEY, CDR2 SVGEGT. CDR3 bases: TGTGCCAGCAGCTCAAGGGGGGGAGCTTTACGCAATGAGCAGTTCTTC. It yields the protein CASSSRGGALRNEQFF.

At least ten counts were recorded for this clonotype. The genes are TRBV3-1 and TRBJ2-7, with D possibly matching TRBD1 (5 bases). Trimming removed 5 bases at V and 2 bases at J, with 13 bases between. CDR1 is LGHDT, CDR2 YNNKEL, per germline (reference sequence). The CDR3 is 14 amino acids. CDR3 DNA sequence: TGTGCCAGCAGCACCTCCCTAGGGGCCTACGAGCAGTACTTC. Translated, it gives CASSTSLGAYEQYF.

There are a few counts of this clonotype. J is TRBJ2-5 and V is TRBV12-3 or TRBV12-4; perhaps TRBD1 as D (6 bases). There are 17 residues in the CDR3. V shed 2 bases and J shed 4 bases, with 20 bases lying between them. The CDR3 nucleotides are TGTGCCAGCAGTTTAAGCCCCAGGGGCAGTAAATTAGAGACCCAGTACTTC. This gives the protein CASSLSPRGSKLETQYF.

Remarks on this clonotype: Given a much more abundant clone one base away, this may be a read error. The V gene is TRBV27, the J gene TRBJ2-1; D remains ambiguous. Germline assignment: CDR1 MNHEY and CDR2 SMNVEV (reference sequence). The CDR3 contains 13 residues. V was trimmed by 5 bases and J by 10 bases, leaving 15 bases between them. CDR3 region: CASSPTGLHEQFF. In nucleotides, the CDR3 is TGTGCCAGCAGTCCCACTGGGTTGCACGAGCAGTTCTTC.

Ten or more counts support this clonotype. The gene calls are TRBV7-2 and TRBJ2-5; 9 positions agree with TRBD2. The germline V gene encodes CDR1 SGHTA and CDR2 FQGNSA. V gave up 0 bases and J gave up 0 bases; unmatched junction bases: 8. CDR3 size: 18 residues. The CDR3 is CASSLAFSSGVYQETQYF. CDR3 DNA: TGTGCCAGCAGCTTAGCGTTTTCTAGCGGGGTGTACCAAGAGACCCAGTACTTC. The full variable domain, rest sourced from reference TRBV7-2 and TRBJ2-5, is GAGVSQSPSNKVTEKGKDVELRCDPISGHTALYWYRQSLGQGLEFLIYFQGNSAPDKSGLPSDRFSAERTGGSVSTLTIQRTQQEDSAVYLCASSLAFSSGVYQETQYFGPGTRLLVL.

This clonotype was detected many times. The chain carries TRBV20-1 and TRBJ2-5, with TRBD1 matching over 7 bases. CDR1 and CDR2 (germline): DFQATT, SNEGSKA (reference sequence). Trimming cost V 6 bases and J 1 base; bases outside gene matches: 5. This CDR3 spans 13 amino acids. This CDR3 is CSARGKGQETQYF. CDR3 DNA sequence: TGCAGTGCCAGGGGGAAGGGCCAAGAGACCCAGTACTTC.

This clonotype has ten or more counts. This chain links TRBV7-9 with TRBJ2-5; 8 positions agree with TRBD2. V was clipped by 8 bases and J by 2 bases; unmatched bases: 7. Germline CDR1 reads SEHNR; CDR2 reads FQNEAQ (reference sequence). The CDR3 extends over 14 amino acids. The CDR3 nucleotides are TGTGCCAGCCCGAGACTAGCGCCTCAAGAGACCCAGTACTTC. It yields the protein CASPRLAPQETQYF.

The sample holds a few counts of this clonotype. V gene TRBV6-1 combines with J gene TRBJ2-7; the match to TRBD2 covers 14 bases. J lost 1 base, V lost 6 bases, and 8 bases had no gene match. This CDR3 comprises 17 residues. Germline loops: CDR1 MNHNS, CDR2 SASEGT. DNA of the CDR3: TGTGCCAGCAGCCCCACTGGACTAGCGGGGGGATCCTACGAGCAGTACTTC. Its protein is CASSPTGLAGGSYEQYF.